This is a list of T cell receptor beta chains from one sample in a study of memory CD4+ T cells and cytomegalovirus serostatus. Method: immunoSEQ multiplex PCR; TCRdb's copy keeps in-frame clones and lacks some. This table has about 73,000 clones, roughly 78% appearing once. Material for sequencing was memory CD4+ T cells from blood. These receptors came from an adult in good health and CMV-seropositive. Each CDR3 is given with its conserved first and last residue. D genes are given only for firm matches. Expanded clones get a size class; other rows say once, few or many, or leave the size out.

j_call,clone_size,v_call,d_call,cdr3_aa,cdr3_nt
TRBJ1-1,few,TRBV7-9,TRBD1,CASSRTGGGPNTEAFF,TGTGCCAGCAGCCGTACAGGGGGGGGACCGAACACTGAAGCTTTCTTT
TRBJ1-1,-,TRBV5-4,TRBD1,CASSLWGGTGDTEAFF,TGTGCCAGCAGCTTGTGGGGGGGGACAGGGGACACTGAAGCTTTCTTT
TRBJ1-2,-,TRBV10-3,-,CAIAPDGRYGYTF,TGTGCCATCGCCCCGGACGGGAGGTATGGCTACACCTTC
TRBJ1-2,-,TRBV7-9,-,CASSSTGLYGYTF,TGTGCCAGCAGCTCGACGGGGCTCTATGGCTACACCTTC
TRBJ1-1,-,TRBV19,TRBD1,CASSDQTGAGTEAFF,TGTGCCAGTAGTGACCAGACAGGGGCCGGCACTGAAGCTTTCTTT
TRBJ1-2,-,TRBV30,TRBD1,CAWARTGVSNYGYTF,TGTGCCTGGGCCCGGACAGGAGTCTCAAACTATGGCTACACCTTC
TRBJ2-2,-,TRBV6-1,TRBD1,CASSENPGGFGELFF,TGTGCCAGCAGTGAAAATCCAGGGGGCTTCGGGGAGCTGTTTTTT
TRBJ1-2,-,TRBV6-1,-,CASSSTHRVGYGYTF,TGTGCCAGCAGCTCGACCCACAGGGTGGGCTATGGCTACACCTTC
TRBJ1-1,medium-sized,TRBV19,-,CASSIGGEGTEAFF,TGTGCCAGTAGTATAGGAGGGGAAGGCACTGAAGCTTTCTTT
TRBJ1-2,-,TRBV6-1,-,CASSSTTPRGYTF,TGTGCCAGCAGCTCGACCACACCAAGAGGCTACACCTTC
TRBJ1-6,once,TRBV6-6,-,CASTSGTKPSTLHF,TGTGCCAGCACCTCCGGGACAAAGCCCTCCACCCTCCACTTT
TRBJ2-2,-,TRBV7-9,TRBD1,CASSPPGQGPYTGELFF,TGTGCCAGCAGCCCGCCGGGACAGGGGCCCTACACCGGGGAGCTGTTTTTT
TRBJ1-2,few,TRBV7-2,-,CASSSLGSGYGYTF,TGTGCCAGCAGCTCTCTGGGCTCGGGCTATGGCTACACCTTC
TRBJ2-5,-,TRBV5-6,-,CASSVPGRMGETQYF,TGTGCCAGCTCCGTCCCGGGACGGATGGGGGAGACCCAGTACTTC
TRBJ2-3,-,TRBV5-1,TRBD2,CASSYSGGTTDTQYF,TGCGCCAGCAGCTATAGCGGGGGAACCACAGATACGCAGTATTTT
TRBJ2-1,-,TRBV28,-,CASSSPYEQFF,TGTGCCAGCAGTTCCCCATATGAGCAGTTCTTC
TRBJ2-7,-,TRBV28,TRBD1,CASSLLGTATAYEQYF,TGTGCCAGCAGTTTATTAGGGACAGCCACCGCCTACGAGCAGTACTTC
TRBJ2-7,-,TRBV18,TRBD2,CASSSPAGPAGEQYF,TGTGCCAGCTCATCCCCAGCGGGGCCCGCCGGCGAGCAGTACTTC
TRBJ2-5,-,TRBV7-2,-,CASSLGRAQETQYF,TGTGCCAGCAGCTTAGGAAGGGCCCAAGAGACCCAGTACTTC
TRBJ1-2,-,TRBV2,-,CASSDRGRLGYTF,TGTGCCAGCAGTGACCGGGGCCGCCTGGGCTACACCTTC
TRBJ1-2,-,TRBV7-8,-,CASSLAGANYGYTF,TGTGCCAGCAGCTTAGCCGGAGCTAACTATGGCTACACCTTC
TRBJ1-2,few,TRBV7-2,-,CASSLDSNYGYTF,TGTGCCAGCAGCCTGGACAGTAACTATGGCTACACCTTC
TRBJ1-2,-,TRBV28,-,CASSLGGNYGYTF,TGTGCCAGCAGCCTTGGGGGGAACTATGGCTACACCTTC
TRBJ1-2,-,TRBV6-5,-,CASSYSKLGRDGYTF,TGTGCCAGCAGTTACTCGAAACTGGGAAGGGATGGCTACACCTTC
TRBJ1-2,-,TRBV5-1,-,CASSKPFRQTNYGYTF,TGCGCCAGCAGCAAACCATTTAGACAGACCAACTATGGCTACACCTTC
TRBJ1-2,-,TRBV6-1,-,CASSEFRGGGYTF,TGTGCCAGCAGTGAATTTAGGGGGGGAGGCTACACCTTC
TRBJ1-5,-,TRBV5-8,-,CASSLEDRNQPQHF,TGTGCCAGCAGCTTGGAGGACCGTAATCAGCCCCAGCATTTT
TRBJ1-3,few,TRBV7-9,-,CASSLGPQGRNTIYF,TGTGCCAGCAGCTTAGGGCCCCAGGGGAGAAACACCATATATTTT
TRBJ2-5,-,TRBV29-1,-,CSSARAGGETQYF,TGCAGCTCCGCCCGGGCAGGGGGGGAGACCCAGTACTTC
TRBJ1-6,few,TRBV19,-,CASRSLGNSPLHF,TGTGCCAGTAGATCCCTAGGGAATTCACCCCTCCACTTT
TRBJ1-1,-,TRBV2,-,CASSGVGGAFF,TGTGCCAGCAGCGGGGTGGGTGGTGCTTTCTTT